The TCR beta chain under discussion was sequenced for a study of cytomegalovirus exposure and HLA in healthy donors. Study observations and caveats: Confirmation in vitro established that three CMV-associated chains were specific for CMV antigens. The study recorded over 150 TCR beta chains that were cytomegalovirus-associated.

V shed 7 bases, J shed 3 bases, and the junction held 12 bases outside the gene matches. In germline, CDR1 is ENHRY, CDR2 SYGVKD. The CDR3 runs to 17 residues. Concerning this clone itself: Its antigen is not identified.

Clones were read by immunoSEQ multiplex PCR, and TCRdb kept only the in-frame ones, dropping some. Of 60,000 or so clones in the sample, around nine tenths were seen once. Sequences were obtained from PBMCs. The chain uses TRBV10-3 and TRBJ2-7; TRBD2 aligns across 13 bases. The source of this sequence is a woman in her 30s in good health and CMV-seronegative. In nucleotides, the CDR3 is TGTGCCATCATTCCGCTCGTAGGACTAGCGGGAGTCTACGAGCAGTACTTC. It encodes CAIIPLVGLAGVYEQYF.